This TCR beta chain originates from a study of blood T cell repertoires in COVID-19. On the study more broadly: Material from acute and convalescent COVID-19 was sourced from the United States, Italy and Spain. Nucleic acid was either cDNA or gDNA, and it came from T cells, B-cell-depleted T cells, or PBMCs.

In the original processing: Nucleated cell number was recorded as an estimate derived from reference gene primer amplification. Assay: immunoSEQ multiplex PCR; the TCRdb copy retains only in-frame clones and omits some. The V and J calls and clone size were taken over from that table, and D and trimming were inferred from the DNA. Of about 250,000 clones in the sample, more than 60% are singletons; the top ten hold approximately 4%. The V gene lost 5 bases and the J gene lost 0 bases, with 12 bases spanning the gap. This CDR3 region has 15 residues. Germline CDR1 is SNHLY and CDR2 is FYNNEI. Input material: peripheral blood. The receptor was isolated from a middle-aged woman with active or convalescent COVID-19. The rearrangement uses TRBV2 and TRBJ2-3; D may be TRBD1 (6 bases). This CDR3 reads CASSTRTASTDTQYF. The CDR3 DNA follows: TGTGCCAGCAGTACAAGGACAGCTAGCACAGATACGCAGTATTTT.